This TCR beta chain was sequenced in a study of identifying expanded T cells in peripheral blood. On this clone: Its antigen remains unknown.

The study's findings and limits: Variance in clone template counts between approximately two-week samples significantly increased with total template count across all healthy donors. Over around two and four weeks, about 16 and 19 clones changed, versus approximately 1.2 between replicates.

Using immunoSEQ multiplex PCR, the repertoire was profiled, and TCRdb retains in-frame clones only, with some absent. Of about 100,000 clones in the sample, approximately 88% were seen once. The CDR3 totals 16 residues. V gave up 0 bases and J gave up 4 bases; unmatched junction bases: 4. Germline assignment: CDR1 LGHNA and CDR2 YNFKEQ. During the collection period, no donor immune events like infections were recorded. What was sequenced was blood. The chain uses TRBV4-2 and TRBJ1-2, with 11 bases that match TRBD1. The sequence came from a person aged 18 to 75 in good health. This CDR3 is CASSQEAGTGGYGYTF. In DNA form, the CDR3 reads TGTGCCAGCAGCCAAGAGGCCGGGACAGGGGGCTATGGCTACACCTTC.